This T cell receptor beta chain is drawn from a study of cytomegalovirus exposure and HLA in healthy donors. Study results and limitations: One later analysis, an examination of the 100 to 150 validation repertoires, found that first-cohort TCR clusters tended to co-occur in them.

Regarding this clone: Its antigen is unidentified.

Assay used: immunoSEQ multiplex PCR; TCRdb lists only in-frame clones, some missing. The sample lists about 150,000 clones, about 87% occurring once. The CDR3 runs to 13 residues. V dropped 4 bases and J dropped 7; count of bases not matched to a gene: 4. CDR1 is SQVTM, CDR2 ANQGSEA, per germline. The V call is TRBV29-1, the J call TRBJ2-3, with 11 bases identical to TRBD2. Sequencing was performed on PBMCs. This TCR was sampled from a woman in her twenties or thirties in good health and CMV-seropositive. CDR3 in amino acids: CSVAGLAGHTQYF. DNA of the CDR3: TGCAGCGTTGCAGGACTAGCGGGTCATACGCAGTATTTT.